This TCR beta chain was captured in a study of blood T cell repertoires in COVID-19. V was clipped by 1 base and J by 11 bases; unmatched bases: 7. The length of the CDR3 is 14 residues. CDR1 and CDR2 from the germline V gene are SGHDT and YYEEEE. Profiling relied on immunoSEQ multiplex PCR, and the TCRdb table lists in-frame clones only, not all of them. The sample yields some 160,000 clones, roughly 80% seen once. Sequencing was performed on PBMCs or T cells enriched from blood (not recorded which). This TCR derives from a woman aged 50 to 60 who had recovered from COVID-19. The rearrangement links TRBV5-6 to TRBJ1-4; 8 bases are a match to TRBD1. As DNA, the CDR3 is TGTGCCAGCAGCTTGAACTCAGGGGGCTGGAAACTGTTTTTT. Amino acid sequence: CASSLNSGGWKLFF.